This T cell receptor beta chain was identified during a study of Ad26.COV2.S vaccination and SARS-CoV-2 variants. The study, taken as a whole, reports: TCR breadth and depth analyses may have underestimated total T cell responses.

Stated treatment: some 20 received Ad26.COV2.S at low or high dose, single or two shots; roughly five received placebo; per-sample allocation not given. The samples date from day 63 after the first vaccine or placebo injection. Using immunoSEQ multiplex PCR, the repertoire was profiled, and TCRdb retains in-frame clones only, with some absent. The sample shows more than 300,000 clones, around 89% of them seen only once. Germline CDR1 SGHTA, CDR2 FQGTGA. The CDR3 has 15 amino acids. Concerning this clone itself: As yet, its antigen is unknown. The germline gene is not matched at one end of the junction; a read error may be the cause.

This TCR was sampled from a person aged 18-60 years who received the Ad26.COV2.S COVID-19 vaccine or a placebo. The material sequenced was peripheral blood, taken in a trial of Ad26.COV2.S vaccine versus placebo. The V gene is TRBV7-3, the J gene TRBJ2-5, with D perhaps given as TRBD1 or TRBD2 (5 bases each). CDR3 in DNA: TGTGCCAGCACCTTAACACGGGGCCAAACCCAGACCCAGTACTTC. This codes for CASTLTRGQTQTQYF.